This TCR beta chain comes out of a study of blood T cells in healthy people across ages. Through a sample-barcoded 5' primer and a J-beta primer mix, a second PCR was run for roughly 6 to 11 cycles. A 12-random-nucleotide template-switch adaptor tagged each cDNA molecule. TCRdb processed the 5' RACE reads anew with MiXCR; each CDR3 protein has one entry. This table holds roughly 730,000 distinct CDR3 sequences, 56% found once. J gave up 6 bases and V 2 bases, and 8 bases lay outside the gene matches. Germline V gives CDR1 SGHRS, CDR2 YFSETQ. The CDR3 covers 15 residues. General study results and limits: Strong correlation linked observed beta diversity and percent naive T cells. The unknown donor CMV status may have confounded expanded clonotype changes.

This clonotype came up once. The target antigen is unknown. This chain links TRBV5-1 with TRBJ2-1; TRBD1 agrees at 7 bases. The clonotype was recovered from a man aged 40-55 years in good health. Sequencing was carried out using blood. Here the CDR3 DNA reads TGCGCCAGCAGCTTATTCCCAGGGGGAGCCAATGAGCAGTTCTTC. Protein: CASSLFPGGANEQFF.